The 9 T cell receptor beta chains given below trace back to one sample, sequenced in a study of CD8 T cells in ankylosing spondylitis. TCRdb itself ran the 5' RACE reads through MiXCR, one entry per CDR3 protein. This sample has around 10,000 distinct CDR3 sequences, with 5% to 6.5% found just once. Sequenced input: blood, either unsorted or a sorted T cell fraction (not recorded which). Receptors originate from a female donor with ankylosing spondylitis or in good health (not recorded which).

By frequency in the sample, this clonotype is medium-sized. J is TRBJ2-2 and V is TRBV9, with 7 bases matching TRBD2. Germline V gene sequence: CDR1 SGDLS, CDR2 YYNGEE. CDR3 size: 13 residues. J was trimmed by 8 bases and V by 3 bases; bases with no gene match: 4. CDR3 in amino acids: CASSAGRRGELFF. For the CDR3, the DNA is TGTGCCAGCAGCGCCGGGAGGCGGGGGGAGCTGTTTTTT.

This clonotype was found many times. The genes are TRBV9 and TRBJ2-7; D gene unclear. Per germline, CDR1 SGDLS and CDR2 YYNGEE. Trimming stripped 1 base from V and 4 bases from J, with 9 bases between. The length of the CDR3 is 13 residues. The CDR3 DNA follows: TGTGCCAGCAGCGTATCAGACGGGTACGAGCAGTACTTC. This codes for CASSVSDGYEQYF.

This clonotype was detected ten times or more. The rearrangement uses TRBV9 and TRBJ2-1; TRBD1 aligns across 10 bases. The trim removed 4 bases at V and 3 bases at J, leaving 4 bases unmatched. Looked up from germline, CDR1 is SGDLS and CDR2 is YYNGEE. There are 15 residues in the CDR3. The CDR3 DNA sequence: TGTGCCAGCAGCCTTGGGACAGGGGACTACAATGAGCAGTTCTTC. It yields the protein CASSLGTGDYNEQFF.

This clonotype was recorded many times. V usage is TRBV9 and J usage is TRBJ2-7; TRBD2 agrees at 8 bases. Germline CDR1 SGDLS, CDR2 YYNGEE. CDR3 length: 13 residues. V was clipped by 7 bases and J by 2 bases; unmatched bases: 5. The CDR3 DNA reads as TGTGCCAGCGGTTCGGGAGGGACCTACGAGCAGTACTTC. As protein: CASGSGGTYEQYF.

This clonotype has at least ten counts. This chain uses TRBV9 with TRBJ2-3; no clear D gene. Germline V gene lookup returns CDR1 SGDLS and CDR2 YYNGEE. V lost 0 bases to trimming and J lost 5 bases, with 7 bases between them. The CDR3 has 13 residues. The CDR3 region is CASSVVLLDTQYF. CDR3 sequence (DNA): TGTGCCAGCAGCGTAGTGTTATTAGATACGCAGTATTTT.

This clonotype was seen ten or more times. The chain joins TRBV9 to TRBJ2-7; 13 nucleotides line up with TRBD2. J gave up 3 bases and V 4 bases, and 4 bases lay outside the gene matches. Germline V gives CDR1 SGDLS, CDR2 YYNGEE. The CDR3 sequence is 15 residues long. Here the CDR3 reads CASSPRTSGGYEQYF. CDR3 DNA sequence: TGTGCCAGCAGCCCCCGGACTAGCGGGGGCTACGAGCAGTACTTC.

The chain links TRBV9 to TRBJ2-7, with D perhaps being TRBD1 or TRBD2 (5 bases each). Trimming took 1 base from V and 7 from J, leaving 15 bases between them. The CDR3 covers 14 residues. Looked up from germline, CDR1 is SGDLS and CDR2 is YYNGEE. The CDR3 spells CASSVYGEGPEQYF. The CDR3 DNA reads TGTGCCAGCAGCGTATATGGCGAGGGACCAGAGCAGTACTTC.

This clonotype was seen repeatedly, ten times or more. CDR3: CASNDRGKRYGTDTQYF. In DNA form, the CDR3 reads TGTGCCAGCAACGACAGGGGGAAAAGATACGGCACAGATACGCAGTATTTT. The gene calls are TRBV9 and TRBJ2-3, with 9 positions matching TRBD1. With V trimmed by 6 bases and J by 1 base, 12 bases remained unmatched. Germline V gene data show CDR1 as SGDLS and CDR2 as YYNGEE. This CDR3 region has 17 residues.

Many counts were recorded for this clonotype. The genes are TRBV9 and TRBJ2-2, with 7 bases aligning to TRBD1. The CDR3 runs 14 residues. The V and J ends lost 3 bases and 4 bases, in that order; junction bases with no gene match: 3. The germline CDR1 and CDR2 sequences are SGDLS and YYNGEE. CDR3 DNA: TGTGCCAGCAGCGCCTCAGGGGGCACCGGGGAGCTGTTTTTT. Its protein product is CASSASGGTGELFF.